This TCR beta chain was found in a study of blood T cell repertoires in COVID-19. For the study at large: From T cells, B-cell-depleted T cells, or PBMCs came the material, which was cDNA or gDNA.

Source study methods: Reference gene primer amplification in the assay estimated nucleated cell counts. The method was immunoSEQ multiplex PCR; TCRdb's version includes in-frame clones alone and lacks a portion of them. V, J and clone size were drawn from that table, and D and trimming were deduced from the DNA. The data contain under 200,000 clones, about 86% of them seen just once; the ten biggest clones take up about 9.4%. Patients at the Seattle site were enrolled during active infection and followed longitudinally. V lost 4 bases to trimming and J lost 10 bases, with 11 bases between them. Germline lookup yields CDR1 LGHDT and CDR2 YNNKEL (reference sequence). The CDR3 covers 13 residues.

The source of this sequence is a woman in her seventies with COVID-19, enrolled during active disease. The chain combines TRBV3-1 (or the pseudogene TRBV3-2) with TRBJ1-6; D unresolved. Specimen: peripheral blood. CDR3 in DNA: TGTGCCAGCAGCCCCGGCCGGGGATCACCCCTCCACTTT. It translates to CASSPGRGSPLHF.